This T cell receptor beta chain emerged from a study of beta chain features in type 1 diabetes. Points from the study as a whole: Sequencing used cDNA, and cells with high TCR expression could therefore be over-represented. Insertions were fewer and deletions more numerous at VDJ junctions in type 1 diabetes patients. Healthy donors had naive, central memory and Treg TCRB repertoires that appeared less similar than those seen among patients.

This clone turned up a few times. Antigen unknown. All of the sorted populations showed purity greater than 95%. cDNA synthesis used the whole RNA isolate, giving expressed TCRB sequences. Some clones are missing from TCRdb's copy, which holds only in-frame ones; the method was immunoSEQ multiplex PCR. In the table there are around 320,000 clones, 14% of which are singletons. The clonotype comes from a man between 25 and 39 years old in good health. The sample was central memory CD4+ T cells from blood.

CDR3 in DNA: TGTGCCAGTAGTGCCGTGGGGGGGCCCCGTCGCTACGAGCAGTACTTC. Encoded protein: CASSAVGGPRRYEQYF. The chain uses TRBV19 and TRBJ2-7; a weak D match, TRBD2 (7 bases). Germline CDR1 is LNHDA and CDR2 is SQIVND (reference sequence). V lost 5 bases and J 3 bases, leaving 20 bases between the germline ends. The CDR3 extends over 16 amino acids.